This is a list of T cell receptor beta chains from one sample in a study of cytomegalovirus exposure and HLA in healthy donors. Generated by immunoSEQ multiplex PCR, the TCRdb table keeps only in-frame clones and is missing some. Its table lists about 200,000 clones. The material sequenced was PBMCs. These receptor sequences come from a girl aged 2 to 10 in good health and CMV-seropositive. Both conserved end residues are part of each CDR3. Each record gives: J gene, V gene, D gene, CDR3 DNA, CDR3 protein. A D gene is named only where the DNA matches it firmly.

j_call: TRBJ2-7
v_call: TRBV6-6
d_call: TRBD1
cdr3_nt: TGTGCCAGCCGGACAGGGCCTAGCAACGAGCAGTACTTC
cdr3_aa: CASRTGPSNEQYF

j_call: TRBJ2-7
v_call: TRBV5-1
d_call: TRBD1
cdr3_nt: TGCGCCAGCAGCTCCCGGACAGGGGCTGGCGAGCAGTACTTC
cdr3_aa: CASSSRTGAGEQYF

j_call: TRBJ1-1
v_call: TRBV4-2
d_call: TRBD1
cdr3_nt: TGTGCCAGCAGCCAGAGAGGACAGGGCTACACTGAAGCTTTCTTT
cdr3_aa: CASSQRGQGYTEAFF

j_call: TRBJ2-3
v_call: TRBV5-5
d_call: NA
cdr3_nt: TGTGCCAGCATCGATAGGAGGACAGATACGCAGTATTTT
cdr3_aa: CASIDRRTDTQYF

j_call: TRBJ2-7
v_call: TRBV21-1
d_call: NA
cdr3_nt: TGTGCCAGCAGCGCGAGAGGGACGAGGACAGGGGGCTCCGAGCAGTACTTC
cdr3_aa: CASSARGTRTGGSEQYF

j_call: TRBJ2-7
v_call: TRBV19
d_call: TRBD2
cdr3_nt: TGTGCCAGTAGTACCACTAGCGGAGCCTACGAGCAGTACTTC
cdr3_aa: CASSTTSGAYEQYF

j_call: TRBJ1-2
v_call: TRBV5-1
d_call: NA
cdr3_nt: TGCGCCAGCAGCTTGGAGACAGTGAACTATGGCTACACCTTC
cdr3_aa: CASSLETVNYGYTF

j_call: TRBJ2-5
v_call: TRBV5-1
d_call: TRBD1
cdr3_nt: TGCGCCAGCAGCGGGGGACAGGGGGCGGGGGAGCAGTACTTC
cdr3_aa: CASSGGQGAGEQYF

j_call: TRBJ2-7
v_call: TRBV10-1
d_call: TRBD2
cdr3_nt: TGCGCCTCAATAAGTCGTGAACTAGCGATGTTCTCCTACGAGCAGTACTTC
cdr3_aa: CASISRELAMFSYEQYF

j_call: TRBJ2-3
v_call: TRBV2
d_call: TRBD2
cdr3_nt: TGTGCCAGCAGAGGGACTAGCGGACCCACAGATACGCAGTATTTT
cdr3_aa: CASRGTSGPTDTQYF

j_call: TRBJ1-1
v_call: TRBV6-4
d_call: NA
cdr3_nt: TGTGCCAGCAGTAGGGACTTTTTCACTGAAGCTTTCTTT
cdr3_aa: CASSRDFFTEAFF

j_call: TRBJ2-5
v_call: TRBV5-1
d_call: NA
cdr3_nt: TGCGCCAGCAGCTTGCTTGACCTAGGAGAGACCCAGTACTTC
cdr3_aa: CASSLLDLGETQYF

j_call: TRBJ1-2
v_call: TRBV6-5
d_call: NA
cdr3_nt: TGTGCCAGCAGGGTCGGCTATGGCTACACCTTC
cdr3_aa: CASRVGYGYTF

j_call: TRBJ2-6
v_call: TRBV6-6
d_call: NA
cdr3_nt: TGTGCCAGCAGTTCCCAGTCTGGGGCCAACGTCCTGACTTTC
cdr3_aa: CASSSQSGANVLTF

j_call: TRBJ2-5
v_call: TRBV9
d_call: NA
cdr3_nt: TGTGCCAGCAGCGTAGCCTCGGGTGGTAGCCAAGAGACCCAGTACTTC
cdr3_aa: CASSVASGGSQETQYF

j_call: TRBJ2-7
v_call: TRBV10-2
d_call: TRBD2
cdr3_nt: TGCGCCAGCAGTGAACTTCCCGGGCTAGCGGGAAACGAGCAGTACTTC
cdr3_aa: CASSELPGLAGNEQYF

j_call: TRBJ1-1
v_call: TRBV4-1
d_call: TRBD1
cdr3_nt: TGCGCCAGCAGCCAAACCGGGACAGGGGGAATGAACACTGAAGCTTTCTTT
cdr3_aa: CASSQTGTGGMNTEAFF

j_call: TRBJ1-2
v_call: TRBV28
d_call: NA
cdr3_nt: TGTGCCAGCAGTTTAAGTCGGGGGGGAAGCTATGGCTACACCTTC
cdr3_aa: CASSLSRGGSYGYTF

j_call: TRBJ1-2
v_call: TRBV28
d_call: NA
cdr3_nt: TGTGCCAGCAGTTGGGGGGGGCGAACTAACTATGGCTACACCTTC
cdr3_aa: CASSWGGRTNYGYTF

j_call: TRBJ1-5
v_call: TRBV27
d_call: NA
cdr3_nt: TGTGCCAGCAGTCAGGGGATTCAGCCCCAGCATTTT
cdr3_aa: CASSQGIQPQHF

j_call: TRBJ1-5
v_call: TRBV7-2
d_call: TRBD1
cdr3_nt: TGTGCCAGCAGCACGGGACAGTTCAATCAGCCCCAGCATTTT
cdr3_aa: CASSTGQFNQPQHF

j_call: TRBJ2-1
v_call: TRBV9
d_call: TRBD2
cdr3_nt: TGTGCCAGCAGCGTAGCCTCAATGGGGACTAGCGGGAGGGCCTCCTACAATGAGCAGTTCTTC
cdr3_aa: CASSVASMGTSGRASYNEQFF

j_call: TRBJ2-7
v_call: TRBV10-2
d_call: TRBD1
cdr3_nt: TGCGCCAGTCGAAGTGGACAGGGGCCCTACTACGAGCAGTACTTC
cdr3_aa: CASRSGQGPYYEQYF

j_call: TRBJ1-4
v_call: TRBV2
d_call: TRBD1
cdr3_nt: TGCGCCAGCAGCTCGACAGGGGGCTATGAAAAACTGTTTTTT
cdr3_aa: CASSSTGGYEKLFF

j_call: TRBJ1-5
v_call: TRBV27
d_call: NA
cdr3_nt: TGTGCCAGCAGTTTAAATCAGGGGCGGTTCGGCAATCAGCCCCAGCATTTT
cdr3_aa: CASSLNQGRFGNQPQHF

j_call: TRBJ2-7
v_call: TRBV6-5
d_call: TRBD2
cdr3_nt: TGTGCCAGCAGCGAGCGGGGGGTCCGCTACGAGCAGTACTTC
cdr3_aa: CASSERGVRYEQYF

j_call: TRBJ2-7
v_call: TRBV5-4
d_call: NA
cdr3_nt: TGTGCCAGCAGCTTGAGGGGAAAGGGGAACGAGCAGTACTTC
cdr3_aa: CASSLRGKGNEQYF

j_call: TRBJ2-7
v_call: TRBV10-1
d_call: NA
cdr3_nt: TGCGCCAGCAGTGAAGGGGCAGGGGTCAGCTACGAGCAGTACTTC
cdr3_aa: CASSEGAGVSYEQYF

j_call: TRBJ1-2
v_call: TRBV10-3
d_call: NA
cdr3_nt: TGTGCCATCAAAGGGACATTAGCTAACTATGGCTACACCTTC
cdr3_aa: CAIKGTLANYGYTF

j_call: TRBJ1-2
v_call: TRBV25-1
d_call: NA
cdr3_nt: TGTGCCAGCAGTGAATTAGGGAGGGGGAAAGGCTATGGCTACACCTTC
cdr3_aa: CASSELGRGKGYGYTF

j_call: TRBJ1-4
v_call: TRBV28
d_call: TRBD1
cdr3_nt: TGTGCCAGCAGTGATAACAGGGGTTCCAATGAAAAACTGTTTTTT
cdr3_aa: CASSDNRGSNEKLFF

j_call: TRBJ2-2
v_call: TRBV2
d_call: TRBD1
cdr3_nt: TGTGCCAGCAGTGATCCGGGACAGGGTAACACCGGGGAGCTGTTTTTT
cdr3_aa: CASSDPGQGNTGELFF

j_call: TRBJ2-5
v_call: TRBV29-1
d_call: NA
cdr3_nt: TGCAGCGTTGCAGGGCTAGGGCAAGAGACCCAGTACTTC
cdr3_aa: CSVAGLGQETQYF

j_call: TRBJ2-4
v_call: TRBV27
d_call: TRBD1
cdr3_nt: TGTGCCAGCAGTTCCCCGTCGAGGGACAGGCGTCGCATTCAGTACTTC
cdr3_aa: CASSSPSRDRRRIQYF

j_call: TRBJ2-7
v_call: TRBV7-9
d_call: TRBD2
cdr3_nt: TGTGCCAGCAGCTTAGCGGGCGGGAGTTCTCCGTCTATGGGGTACGAGCAGTACTTC
cdr3_aa: CASSLAGGSSPSMGYEQYF

j_call: TRBJ1-1
v_call: TRBV5-1
d_call: TRBD1
cdr3_nt: TGCGCCAGCAGAGGGACAGGGGGAACTGAAGCTTTCTTT
cdr3_aa: CASRGTGGTEAFF

j_call: TRBJ1-3
v_call: TRBV11-2
d_call: NA
cdr3_nt: TGTGCCAGCAGGGGACAAAGCTTCTCTGGAAACACCATATATTTT
cdr3_aa: CASRGQSFSGNTIYF

j_call: TRBJ2-1
v_call: TRBV10-1
d_call: NA
cdr3_nt: TGCGCCAGCAGTGTAGGGGATAGAAGGGGGTGGAATGAGCAGTTCTTC
cdr3_aa: CASSVGDRRGWNEQFF

j_call: TRBJ1-4
v_call: TRBV7-9
d_call: NA
cdr3_nt: TGTGCCAGCAGCCCCCCAGCAGGGGTAGCAACTAATGAAAAACTGTTTTTT
cdr3_aa: CASSPPAGVATNEKLFF

j_call: TRBJ2-7
v_call: TRBV27
d_call: NA
cdr3_nt: TGTGCCAGCAGTTTTGGGCAGGGTGGTACCTACGAGCAGTACTTC
cdr3_aa: CASSFGQGGTYEQYF

j_call: TRBJ2-5
v_call: TRBV5-1
d_call: TRBD1
cdr3_nt: TGCGCCAGCCACAGGGGAGTATCAGAGACCCAGTACTTC
cdr3_aa: CASHRGVSETQYF

j_call: TRBJ1-5
v_call: TRBV19
d_call: TRBD1
cdr3_nt: TGTGCCAGTACCCTCGCAGGGGGTAGTCAGCCCCAGCATTTT
cdr3_aa: CASTLAGGSQPQHF

j_call: TRBJ2-1
v_call: TRBV5-4
d_call: TRBD2
cdr3_nt: TGTGCCAGCAGCACGGCCGACCTCGGGACTAAGAAGTTCTTC
cdr3_aa: CASSTADLGTKKFF

j_call: TRBJ2-7
v_call: TRBV7-9
d_call: TRBD2
cdr3_nt: TGTGCCAGCAGCTTAGCACGGACTAGCGGGGCAACCTACGAGCAGTACTTC
cdr3_aa: CASSLARTSGATYEQYF

j_call: TRBJ2-7
v_call: TRBV29-1
d_call: TRBD2
cdr3_nt: TGCAGCGTTGTAGGGCGGGAGTCTTACGAGCAGTACTTC
cdr3_aa: CSVVGRESYEQYF

j_call: TRBJ1-1
v_call: TRBV5-5
d_call: NA
cdr3_nt: TGTGCCAGCAGCTTGGGTGGGACACTCAACACTGAAGCTTTCTTT
cdr3_aa: CASSLGGTLNTEAFF

j_call: TRBJ2-7
v_call: TRBV7-2
d_call: NA
cdr3_nt: TGTGCCAGCAGCTTAGAGGTCGGGATTGCCTACGAGCAGTACTTC
cdr3_aa: CASSLEVGIAYEQYF

j_call: TRBJ2-5
v_call: TRBV27
d_call: TRBD1
cdr3_nt: TGTGCCAGCAGTTTGTCGGGACAGTGGGAGACCCAGTACTTC
cdr3_aa: CASSLSGQWETQYF

j_call: TRBJ2-7
v_call: TRBV27
d_call: TRBD2
cdr3_nt: TGTGCCAGCAGTGCCCGGCAAGGACTAGCGGGAGTGCACGAGCAGTACTTC
cdr3_aa: CASSARQGLAGVHEQYF

j_call: TRBJ2-2
v_call: TRBV19
d_call: TRBD2
cdr3_nt: TGTGCCAGTAGTATTGGCGGGAGGGCCGGGGAGCTGTTTTTT
cdr3_aa: CASSIGGRAGELFF

j_call: TRBJ2-1
v_call: TRBV5-1
d_call: NA
cdr3_nt: TGCGCCAGCAGGGTCGGAGCGGAGGTTGTCAATGAGCAGTTCTTC
cdr3_aa: CASRVGAEVVNEQFF

j_call: TRBJ2-3
v_call: TRBV27
d_call: NA
cdr3_nt: TGTGCCAGCACGCTTGGGACTGGCCTCACAGATACGCAGTATTTT
cdr3_aa: CASTLGTGLTDTQYF

j_call: TRBJ2-7
v_call: TRBV7-9
d_call: NA
cdr3_nt: TGTGCCAGCAGCCCTCCAGATCAGACAGGATCCTACGAGCAGTACTTC
cdr3_aa: CASSPPDQTGSYEQYF

j_call: TRBJ1-4
v_call: TRBV29-1
d_call: NA
cdr3_nt: TGCAGCGTTGTTGATTCAAATGCGGAACTGTTTTTT
cdr3_aa: CSVVDSNAELFF

j_call: TRBJ1-6
v_call: TRBV6-1
d_call: NA
cdr3_nt: TGTGCCAGCTTTGGCAGGAACAATTCACCCCTCCACTTT
cdr3_aa: CASFGRNNSPLHF

j_call: TRBJ2-3
v_call: TRBV7-2
d_call: NA
cdr3_nt: TGTGCCAGCAGCCCCACAAGAGATACGCAGTATTTT
cdr3_aa: CASSPTRDTQYF

j_call: TRBJ2-2
v_call: TRBV5-4
d_call: NA
cdr3_nt: TGTGCCAGCAGCTTGGGTCGGGGGTTTGACACCGGGGAGCTGTTTTTT
cdr3_aa: CASSLGRGFDTGELFF

j_call: TRBJ2-7
v_call: TRBV7-3
d_call: TRBD2
cdr3_nt: TGTGCCAGCAGCTTATTCGGGGGGTCCTACGAGCAGTACTTC
cdr3_aa: CASSLFGGSYEQYF

j_call: TRBJ2-3
v_call: TRBV5-1
d_call: NA
cdr3_nt: TGCGCCAGCAGCTTGGATCTACTAAGGAGCACAGATACGCAGTATTTT
cdr3_aa: CASSLDLLRSTDTQYF

j_call: TRBJ1-1
v_call: TRBV21-1
d_call: NA
cdr3_nt: TGTGCCAGCAGCAAACGGGGGTCCCCCAGGGAAGCTTTCTTT
cdr3_aa: CASSKRGSPREAFF